This entry concerns a single T cell receptor (beta chain). The table came from immunoSEQ multiplex PCR; TCRdb's copy has only in-frame clones and leaves some out. This table has over 85,000 clones, about 91% appearing once. These data belong to a study of control samples from healthy donors and cancer patients. The V segment lost 4 bases and the J segment 0 bases; nucleotides outside the gene matches: 13. Per the germline V gene, CDR1 is SGHRS and CDR2 is YFSETQ. The CDR3 contains 18 residues. Sequencing input: blood. The sequence derives from a woman aged 18-30 years in good health. This chain links TRBV5-1 with TRBJ1-1, with 9 bases that match TRBD1. CDR3 nucleotides: TGCGCCAGCAGCGTACCCGGGGGGACAGGGATATTGAACACTGAAGCTTTCTTT. Protein product: CASSVPGGTGILNTEAFF.